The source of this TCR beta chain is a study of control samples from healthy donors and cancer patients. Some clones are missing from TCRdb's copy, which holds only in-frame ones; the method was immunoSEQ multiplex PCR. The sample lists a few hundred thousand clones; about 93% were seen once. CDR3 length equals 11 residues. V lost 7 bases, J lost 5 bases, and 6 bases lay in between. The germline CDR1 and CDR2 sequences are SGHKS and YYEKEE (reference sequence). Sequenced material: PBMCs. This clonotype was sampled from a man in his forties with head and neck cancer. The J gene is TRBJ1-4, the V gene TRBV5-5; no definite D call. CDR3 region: CASGLNEKLFF. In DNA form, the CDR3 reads TGTGCCAGCGGCCTGAATGAAAAACTGTTTTTT.